Below, 20 T cell receptor beta chains from the same sample are listed, as sequenced in a study of beta chain features in type 1 diabetes. No cognate antigen is known for these TCRs. Since all of the isolated RNA was reverse transcribed, expressed TCRB transcripts were what got sequenced. Only in-frame clones appear in the TCRdb table, and some are missing; sequencing was by immunoSEQ multiplex PCR. This table has under 250,000 clones, approximately 14% appearing once. Study-wide results and limits: All four CD4+ subsets of Type 1 diabetes patients contained TCRB CDR3s that were moderately but significantly shorter.

Sequenced input: naive CD4+ T cells from blood. These receptors were collected from a man aged 25-40 years with type 1 diabetes.

The chain combines TRBV29-1 with TRBJ1-2; TRBD1 matches 9 bases. Germline values: CDR1 SQVTM, CDR2 ANQGSEA. With 6 bases clipped from V and 4 bases from J, the junction kept 6 bases outside the gene matches. CDR3 size: 13 residues. CDR3: CSVETGGGYGYTF. The DNA of the CDR3 is TGCAGCGTCGAGACAGGGGGTGGCTATGGCTACACCTTC.

This clone has just a few counts. This chain links TRBV5-1 with TRBJ2-7; D is possibly TRBD1 (6 bases). With 4 bases removed from V and 9 bases from J, the gap between germline ends came to 17 bases. Germline V gives CDR1 SGHRS, CDR2 YFSETQ. The CDR3 totals 13 residues. As DNA, the CDR3 is TGCGCCAGCAGCGAGGGACACGGATCGGGGCAGTACTTC. Protein: CASSEGHGSGQYF.

In its sample, this clone was seen a few times. The chain has TRBV18 and TRBJ1-4, with a weak D call TRBD1 (5 bases). The CDR3 extends over 17 amino acids. The V end lost 6 bases, the J end lost 2 bases, and 19 bases lay between the germline ends. The V gene's germline CDR1 is KGHSH and CDR2 LQKENI. The CDR3 spells CASSGQALLSTNEKLFF. CDR3 in DNA: TGTGCCAGCTCCGGACAAGCCCTTTTATCGACTAATGAAAAACTGTTTTTT.

This clone has only a few counts. The chain couples TRBV9 to TRBJ2-1; TRBD1 agrees at 7 bases. The CDR3 extends over 16 amino acids. With 0 bases clipped from V and 3 bases from J, the junction kept 6 bases outside the gene matches. The germline V gene has CDR1 SGDLS and CDR2 YYNGEE. The CDR3 sequence: CASSVGDSNYYNEQFF. CDR3 DNA sequence: TGTGCCAGCAGCGTAGGGGACAGCAACTACTACAATGAGCAGTTCTTC.

The rearrangement joins TRBV7-9 to TRBJ2-1; no firm D call. V lost 1 base and J lost 0, with 10 bases in between. This CDR3 comprises 16 residues. Germline CDR1 SEHNR, CDR2 FQNEAQ (reference sequence). The CDR3 region has the DNA TGTGCCAGCAGCTTAGTGGTGGCTAGCTCCTACAATGAGCAGTTCTTC. This sequence encodes CASSLVVASSYNEQFF.

The sample holds a few counts of this clone. This sequence joins TRBV13 and TRBJ2-7, with D possibly being TRBD2 (5 bases). Germline CDR1 PRHDT, CDR2 FYEKMQ (reference sequence). V was trimmed by 3 bases and J by 0 bases, leaving 9 bases between them. The CDR3 has 14 amino acids. CDR3 nucleotides: TGTGCCAGCAGCTTGGGTAGCGCCTCCTACGAGCAGTACTTC. Translated, it gives CASSLGSASYEQYF.

The V call is TRBV21-1, the J call TRBJ2-7; TRBD1 reflects the table's D call only, with no check against the DNA. TRBV21-1 is a recognized pseudogene. This CDR3 spans 13 amino acids. CDR3 amino acids: CASNPDRLYEQYF. Here the CDR3 DNA reads TGTGCCAGCAACCCTGACAGGCTCTACGAGCAGTACTTC.

This chain joins TRBV23-1 and TRBJ1-1, with TRBD1 as a possible D gene (6 bases). TRBV23-1 is flagged as an ORF with uncertain function. V was shortened by 4 bases and J by 4 bases, with 16 bases between the two germline ends. The CDR3 runs to 15 residues. The CDR3 here is CASSRIVWGPTEAFF. CDR3 sequence (DNA): TGCGCCAGCAGTCGAATCGTATGGGGGCCCACTGAAGCTTTCTTT.

Concerning this clone itself: Different DNA sequences within this sample yield the same CDR3. The chain couples TRBV7-9 to TRBJ2-7, with D uncertain. The V gene lost 5 bases and the J gene lost 0 bases, with 8 bases spanning the gap. The germline gives CDR1 SEHNR, CDR2 FQNEAQ (reference sequence). The CDR3 has 13 amino acids. The CDR3 is CASSPMSSYEQYF. For the CDR3, the DNA is TGTGCCAGCAGCCCGATGAGCTCCTACGAGCAGTACTTC.

This clone was counted only a few times. The V and J genes are TRBV6-4 and TRBJ1-2, with 10 bases matching TRBD1. Germline CDR1 MRHNA, CDR2 SNTAGT. Trimming at V came to 3 bases and at J to 4 bases, leaving 5 bases not matched to a gene. The CDR3 consists of 15 residues. CDR3 DNA: TGTGCCAGCAGTGAGGGGACAGGGGCTGGCTATGGCTACACCTTC. Amino acids: CASSEGTGAGYGYTF.

The chain couples TRBV6-1 to TRBJ2-7; D is uncertain. The CDR3 has 15 residues. V shed 2 bases and J shed 9 bases, with 20 bases lying between them. The germline CDR1 and CDR2 sequences are MNHNS and SASEGT. This CDR3 is CASSESIHTSVGQYF. CDR3 nucleotides: TGTGCCAGCAGTGAAAGCATTCATACGAGTGTTGGGCAGTACTTC.

CDR3 amino acids: CASSQVKGGTSNQPQHF. The CDR3, as DNA: TGCGCCAGCAGCCAAGTGAAGGGAGGTACGAGCAATCAGCCCCAGCATTTT. This chain joins TRBV4-1 and TRBJ1-5; D gene unclear. The V and J ends lost 1 base and 1 base respectively, with 14 bases between them. The CDR3 loop spans 17 amino acids. Germline assignment: CDR1 MGHRA and CDR2 YSYEKL.

This clone came up a few times. CDR3 DNA: TGTGCCAGCAGTTTATTCGGCTACGAGCAGTACTTC. Amino acids: CASSLFGYEQYF. The rearrangement links TRBV28 to TRBJ2-7; D not certain. The V end lost 1 base, the J end lost 3 bases, and 4 bases lay between the germline ends. Per germline, CDR1 MDHEN and CDR2 SYDVKM. CDR3 size: 12 residues.

There are a few counts of this clone. The CDR3 sequence is CASSPGTSGGWEQYF. The CDR3 bases are TGCGCCAGCAGCCCGGGGACTAGCGGGGGATGGGAGCAGTACTTC. The chain uses TRBV4-1 and TRBJ2-7, with TRBD2 matching over 14 bases. This CDR3 region has 15 residues. V shed 4 bases, J shed 7 bases, and the junction held 6 bases outside the gene matches. Germline lookup yields CDR1 MGHRA and CDR2 YSYEKL.

This chain links TRBV7-6 with TRBJ2-7; D ambiguous. CDR1 is SGHVS and CDR2 is FNYEAQ in the germline V gene. Trimming cost V 1 base and J 1 base, with 11 bases left between them. CDR3 size: 15 residues. The CDR3, as DNA: TGTGCCAGCAGCTTAGACCTCACGGAGTCCTACGAGCAGTACTTC. It is translated as CASSLDLTESYEQYF.

This chain connects TRBV5-4 to TRBJ2-7; 8 bases are shared with TRBD2. With V trimmed by 1 base and J by 2 bases, 5 bases remained unmatched. Germline CDR1 reads SGHNT; CDR2 reads YYREEE (reference sequence). This CDR3 spans 15 amino acids. The CDR3 region is CASSLYSGEAYEQYF. In DNA, the CDR3 is TGTGCCAGCAGCTTGTATAGCGGGGAAGCCTACGAGCAGTACTTC.

V usage is TRBV28 and J usage is TRBJ2-7; 9 bases match TRBD1. The length of the CDR3 is 14 residues. V gave up 6 bases and J gave up 4 bases; unmatched junction bases: 7. Germline loops: CDR1 MDHEN, CDR2 SYDVKM. CDR3 loop: CASSEGQGQYEQYF. CDR3 coding DNA: TGTGCCAGCAGCGAGGGACAGGGCCAATACGAGCAGTACTTC. The variable domain in full, completed from reference TRBV28 and TRBJ2-7, reads DVKVTQSSRYLVKRTGEKVFLECVQDMDHENMFWYRQDPGLGLRLIYFSYDVKMKEKGDIPEGYSVSREKKERFSLILESASTNQTSMYLCASSEGQGQYEQYFGPGTRLTVT.

The J gene is TRBJ1-1, the V gene TRBV15; 10 nucleotides agree with TRBD1. The CDR3 loop spans 15 amino acids. V shed 0 bases, J shed 8 bases, and the junction held 6 bases outside the gene matches. Germline CDR1 LNHNV, CDR2 YYDKDF (reference sequence). The CDR3 loop reads CATSRDDRGPPEAFF. CDR3 coding DNA: TGTGCCACCAGCAGAGATGACAGGGGGCCCCCCGAAGCTTTCTTT. The variable domain in full, with the rest retrieved from reference TRBV15 and TRBJ1-1, is DAMVIQNPRYQVTQFGKPVTLSCSQTLNHNVMYWYQQKSSQAPKLLFHYYDKDFNNEADTPDNFQSRRPNTSFCFLDIRSPGLGDTAMYLCATSRDDRGPPEAFFGQGTRLTVV.

This chain uses TRBV21-1 with TRBJ2-3; TRBD2 is the table's D call and was not checked against the DNA. TRBV21-1 counts as a pseudogene. CDR3 size: 14 residues. CDR3 DNA: TGTGCCAGCAGCAAAGAACTAGCAACAGATACGCAGTATTTT. This codes for CASSKELATDTQYF.

The chain joins TRBV6-1 to TRBJ2-3, with 9 bases matching TRBD1. Germline CDR1 MNHNS, CDR2 SASEGT. J gave up 3 bases and V 11 bases, and 9 bases lay outside the gene matches. The CDR3 has 14 residues. The CDR3 region is CAGTQGALTDTQYF. DNA of the CDR3: TGTGCCGGGACACAGGGGGCGCTGACAGATACGCAGTATTTT.